This T cell receptor beta chain emerged from a study of blood T cell repertoires in COVID-19. Here immunoSEQ multiplex PCR was the method, and the copy in TCRdb shows in-frame clones only, minus some. The sample includes around 56,000 clones, approximately 89% of them seen just once. The CDR3 sequence is 17 residues long. Trimming left V 0 bases short and J 3 bases short, with 16 bases between. Sequenced input: peripheral blood. The TCR was taken from a man in his sixties with active or convalescent COVID-19. V usage is TRBV5-3 and J usage is TRBJ2-4; perhaps TRBD2 as D (6 bases). TRBV5-3 is flagged as an ORF with uncertain function. Here the CDR3 reads CARSLAAGWAGKNIQYF. The CDR3 region has the DNA TGTGCCAGAAGCTTGGCAGCGGGCTGGGCGGGCAAAAACATTCAGTACTTC.